This T cell receptor beta chain was sequenced in a study of blood T cell repertoires in COVID-19. Study background: The samples span acute and convalescent COVID-19 from the United States, Italy and Spain.

The assay was immunoSEQ multiplex PCR, and TCRdb's table has in-frame clones only and misses some. This repertoire shows about 250,000 clones, roughly 80% found once; its top ten account for approximately 9.1%. The sequenced material came from peripheral blood. The sequence came from an elderly man with acute or convalescent COVID-19.

CDR3 residues: CASSYSGQGSTEAFF. The CDR3 coding sequence is TGTGCCAGCAGTTACTCTGGACAGGGAAGCACTGAAGCTTTCTTT. This rearrangement joins TRBV6-5 to TRBJ1-1; 8 bases align to TRBD1. The CDR3 runs 15 residues. Per germline, CDR1 MNHEY and CDR2 SVGAGI. V lost 0 bases to trimming and J lost 4 bases; unmatched junction nucleotides: 4.